A selection of T cell receptor beta chains follows, all from one sample in a study of identical twins. TCRdb redid the calling of the 5' RACE reads with MiXCR, one entry per CDR3 protein. The sample has roughly 280,000 distinct CDR3 sequences, around 9.7% seen once. These sequences were also reported in another study, on yellow fever vaccine responses in identical twins.

Sequencing was performed on CD8+ T cells sorted from blood. Receptor source: a woman in her late teens or twenties in good health. The CDR3 runs from the conserved cysteine through the conserved F or W. Each record gives: J gene, D gene, V gene, clone size, CDR3 protein, CDR3 DNA. The D gene is left open where the match is weak. Not every row has a clone size; where given, it reads once, few, many or a size class.

j_gene: TRBJ2-5
d_gene: .
v_gene: TRBV2
abundance: many
CDR3aa: CASSERTSMQETQYF
CDR3nt: TGTGCCAGCAGTGAGCGGACCAGCATGCAAGAGACCCAGTACTTC

j_gene: TRBJ2-1
d_gene: .
v_gene: TRBV12-3/TRBV12-4
abundance: many
CDR3aa: CASNNGGPYNEQFF
CDR3nt: TGTGCCAGCAACAACGGGGGCCCGTACAATGAGCAGTTCTTC

j_gene: TRBJ2-2
d_gene: TRBD2
v_gene: TRBV28
abundance: .
CDR3aa: CASSPLTGGPGELFF
CDR3nt: TGTGCCAGCAGCCCTCTCACGGGAGGGCCCGGGGAGCTGTTTTTT

j_gene: TRBJ2-5
d_gene: TRBD1
v_gene: TRBV14
abundance: few
CDR3aa: CASSQDWTGGFETQYF
CDR3nt: TGTGCCAGCAGCCAAGATTGGACAGGGGGCTTCGAGACCCAGTACTTC

j_gene: TRBJ2-7
d_gene: .
v_gene: TRBV7-9
abundance: many
CDR3aa: CASSLEEGGTYEQYF
CDR3nt: TGTGCCAGCAGCTTAGAGGAGGGGGGGACCTACGAGCAGTACTTC

j_gene: TRBJ2-1
d_gene: TRBD2
v_gene: TRBV20-1
abundance: .
CDR3aa: CSARDRSLAGYNEQFF
CDR3nt: TGCAGTGCTAGAGATCGTTCACTAGCGGGCTACAATGAGCAGTTCTTC

j_gene: TRBJ2-1
d_gene: .
v_gene: TRBV7-9
abundance: many
CDR3aa: CASSDEQFF
CDR3nt: TGTGCCAGCAGTGATGAGCAGTTCTTC

j_gene: TRBJ2-7
d_gene: .
v_gene: TRBV27
abundance: many
CDR3aa: CASSFGRSYEQYF
CDR3nt: TGTGCCAGCTCATTCGGGCGTTCCTACGAGCAGTACTTC

j_gene: TRBJ2-1
d_gene: TRBD2
v_gene: TRBV6-5
abundance: few
CDR3aa: CASRLTSGEGNEQFF
CDR3nt: TGTGCCAGCAGGCTTACTAGCGGGGAAGGGAATGAGCAGTTCTTC

j_gene: TRBJ2-2
d_gene: TRBD1
v_gene: TRBV5-6
abundance: .
CDR3aa: CASGPPTGSGELFF
CDR3nt: TGTGCCAGCGGCCCCCCGACAGGGTCCGGGGAGCTGTTTTTT

j_gene: TRBJ2-7
d_gene: .
v_gene: TRBV20-1
abundance: .
CDR3aa: CSATDSSLSYEQYF
CDR3nt: TGCAGTGCTACAGACAGTTCCCTCTCCTACGAGCAGTACTTC

j_gene: TRBJ2-1
d_gene: TRBD2
v_gene: TRBV24-1
abundance: many
CDR3aa: CATSDLSGGAYNEQFF
CDR3nt: TGTGCCACCAGTGACCTGAGCGGGGGGGCTTACAATGAGCAGTTCTTC

j_gene: TRBJ2-5
d_gene: TRBD1
v_gene: TRBV9
abundance: .
CDR3aa: CASSVEGQPQETQYF
CDR3nt: TGTGCCAGCAGCGTAGAGGGACAGCCCCAAGAGACCCAGTACTTC

j_gene: TRBJ2-5
d_gene: .
v_gene: TRBV3-1
abundance: many
CDR3aa: CASSPTDKQETQYF
CDR3nt: TGTGCCAGCAGCCCGACGGACAAACAAGAGACCCAGTACTTC

j_gene: TRBJ2-4
d_gene: .
v_gene: TRBV20-1
abundance: .
CDR3aa: CSARPIFQGGNIQYF
CDR3nt: TGCAGTGCAAGACCCATCTTCCAGGGAGGAAACATTCAGTACTTC

j_gene: TRBJ1-1
d_gene: .
v_gene: TRBV10-1
abundance: once
CDR3aa: CASSSGESLNTEAFF
CDR3nt: TGCGCCAGCAGTTCAGGGGAATCACTCAACACTGAAGCTTTCTTT

j_gene: TRBJ2-6
d_gene: TRBD1
v_gene: TRBV28
abundance: few
CDR3aa: CASSSGTGGFVVLTF
CDR3nt: TGTGCCAGCAGCTCCGGGACAGGGGGTTTCGTAGTCCTGACTTTC

j_gene: TRBJ2-7
d_gene: TRBD1
v_gene: TRBV24-1
abundance: few
CDR3aa: CATTRDRGGSYEQYF
CDR3nt: TGTGCCACCACCCGGGACAGGGGGGGCTCCTACGAGCAGTACTTC

j_gene: TRBJ1-5
d_gene: .
v_gene: TRBV5-1
abundance: .
CDR3aa: CASSLEGVDQPQHF
CDR3nt: TGCGCCAGCAGCTTGGAAGGGGTGGATCAGCCCCAGCATTTT

j_gene: TRBJ2-1
d_gene: .
v_gene: TRBV5-1
abundance: many
CDR3aa: CASSSGGLLREQFF
CDR3nt: TGCGCCAGCAGCTCCGGGGGGCTCCTAAGAGAGCAGTTCTTC

j_gene: TRBJ2-7
d_gene: TRBD1
v_gene: TRBV7-9
abundance: .
CDR3aa: CASSLTGTAPSYEQYF
CDR3nt: TGTGCCAGCAGCCTCACGGGGACAGCGCCTTCCTACGAGCAGTACTTC

j_gene: TRBJ2-7
d_gene: .
v_gene: TRBV6-5
abundance: few
CDR3aa: CASSHTPGTSEGGEQYF
CDR3nt: TGTGCCAGCAGTCACACGCCCGGAACTAGCGAGGGGGGCGAGCAGTACTTC

j_gene: TRBJ2-1
d_gene: .
v_gene: TRBV6-2/TRBV6-3
abundance: .
CDR3aa: CASSYSIGNEQFF
CDR3nt: TGTGCCAGCAGTTACTCGATTGGCAATGAGCAGTTCTTC

j_gene: TRBJ2-7
d_gene: .
v_gene: TRBV2
abundance: few
CDR3aa: CASSPGPSGYEQYF
CDR3nt: TGTGCCAGCAGTCCGGGGCCTAGTGGCTACGAGCAGTACTTC

j_gene: TRBJ1-2
d_gene: TRBD1
v_gene: TRBV19
abundance: .
CDR3aa: CASSVGQGDNYGYTF
CDR3nt: TGTGCCAGTAGTGTCGGACAGGGTGACAACTATGGCTACACCTTC

j_gene: TRBJ2-2
d_gene: TRBD2
v_gene: TRBV6-1
abundance: many
CDR3aa: CASSGLALNTGELFF
CDR3nt: TGTGCCAGCAGTGGACTAGCGCTGAACACCGGGGAGCTGTTTTTT

j_gene: TRBJ2-7
d_gene: .
v_gene: TRBV2
abundance: many
CDR3aa: CASSGDRESGSYEQYF
CDR3nt: TGTGCCAGCAGTGGAGACAGGGAAAGCGGGAGCTACGAGCAGTACTTC

j_gene: TRBJ1-4
d_gene: .
v_gene: TRBV3-1
abundance: few
CDR3aa: CASSPSREKLFF
CDR3nt: TGTGCCAGCAGCCCTTCCCGTGAAAAACTGTTTTTT

j_gene: TRBJ2-7
d_gene: TRBD2
v_gene: TRBV20-1
abundance: few
CDR3aa: CSALSGDSYEQYF
CDR3nt: TGCAGTGCTCTGAGCGGGGACTCCTACGAGCAGTACTTC

j_gene: TRBJ2-7
d_gene: .
v_gene: TRBV7-8
abundance: .
CDR3aa: CASSEPDGSYEQYF
CDR3nt: TGTGCCAGCAGCGAGCCCGACGGATCCTACGAGCAGTACTTC

j_gene: TRBJ2-2
d_gene: TRBD2
v_gene: TRBV5-1
abundance: .
CDR3aa: CASSLLGTSVANTGELFF
CDR3nt: TGCGCCAGCAGCTTGCTAGGGACTAGCGTCGCGAACACCGGGGAGCTGTTTTTT

j_gene: TRBJ2-4
d_gene: TRBD1
v_gene: TRBV9
abundance: few
CDR3aa: CASSVGVVLGQEVNIQYF
CDR3nt: TGTGCCAGCAGCGTAGGCGTTGTTCTGGGACAGGAAGTAAACATTCAGTACTTC

j_gene: TRBJ1-3
d_gene: .
v_gene: TRBV29-1
abundance: few
CDR3aa: CSVIEGSGNTIYF
CDR3nt: TGCAGCGTCATCGAGGGATCTGGAAACACCATATATTTT

j_gene: TRBJ1-1
d_gene: .
v_gene: TRBV9
abundance: few
CDR3aa: CASSVGNRNTEAFF
CDR3nt: TGTGCCAGCAGCGTAGGAAACAGGAACACTGAAGCTTTCTTT

j_gene: TRBJ2-3
d_gene: .
v_gene: TRBV29-1
abundance: many
CDR3aa: CSAGTGTDTQYF
CDR3nt: TGCAGCGCAGGGACGGGCACAGATACGCAGTATTTT

j_gene: TRBJ2-7
d_gene: TRBD1
v_gene: TRBV4-3
abundance: few
CDR3aa: CASSPHIGQVSYEQYF
CDR3nt: TGCGCCAGCAGCCCTCATATCGGACAGGTTTCCTACGAGCAGTACTTC

j_gene: TRBJ2-7
d_gene: .
v_gene: TRBV11-2
abundance: few
CDR3aa: CASSRDSLSYEQYF
CDR3nt: TGTGCCAGCAGCAGGGACTCCCTCTCCTACGAGCAGTACTTC

j_gene: TRBJ2-1
d_gene: .
v_gene: TRBV30
abundance: once
CDR3aa: CAWSAMVYEQFF
CDR3nt: TGTGCCTGGAGTGCTATGGTGTACGAGCAGTTCTTC

j_gene: TRBJ2-7
d_gene: .
v_gene: TRBV25-1
abundance: .
CDR3aa: CASRDGGVLDEQYF
CDR3nt: TGTGCCAGCAGGGACGGCGGCGTGTTGGACGAGCAGTACTTC

j_gene: TRBJ2-7
d_gene: .
v_gene: TRBV27
abundance: many
CDR3aa: CASSIHHGARAYEQYF
CDR3nt: TGTGCCAGCAGTATCCACCACGGGGCGAGAGCCTACGAGCAGTACTTC

j_gene: TRBJ2-3
d_gene: TRBD1
v_gene: TRBV20-1
abundance: .
CDR3aa: CSATGWTGTDTQYF
CDR3nt: TGCAGTGCCACAGGTTGGACAGGGACAGATACGCAGTATTTT

j_gene: TRBJ2-2
d_gene: .
v_gene: TRBV4-2
abundance: many
CDR3aa: CASSPRRQSLNSNTGELFF
CDR3nt: TGTGCCAGCAGCCCCCGACGACAGTCGCTAAATTCTAACACCGGGGAGCTGTTTTTT

j_gene: TRBJ1-5
d_gene: .
v_gene: TRBV20-1
abundance: few
CDR3aa: CSASPLENSNQPQHF
CDR3nt: TGCAGTGCTAGCCCTCTCGAGAATAGCAATCAGCCCCAGCATTTT

j_gene: TRBJ2-2
d_gene: .
v_gene: TRBV20-1
abundance: few
CDR3aa: CSGVPANTGELFF
CDR3nt: TGCAGTGGGGTCCCGGCGAACACCGGGGAGCTGTTTTTT

j_gene: TRBJ2-1
d_gene: TRBD2
v_gene: TRBV20-1
abundance: .
CDR3aa: CSASDTRGRARDEQFF
CDR3nt: TGCAGTGCTAGCGATACACGGGGGAGGGCCAGGGATGAGCAGTTCTTC

j_gene: TRBJ2-7
d_gene: .
v_gene: TRBV29-1
abundance: .
CDR3aa: CSVAPLAGYEQYF
CDR3nt: TGCAGCGTTGCACCGCTTGCGGGGTACGAGCAGTACTTC

j_gene: TRBJ2-1
d_gene: .
v_gene: TRBV29-1
abundance: few
CDR3aa: CSVEGGVAVSYNEQFF
CDR3nt: TGCAGCGTTGAAGGGGGAGTAGCGGTGTCCTACAATGAGCAGTTCTTC

j_gene: TRBJ2-6
d_gene: .
v_gene: TRBV11-1
abundance: .
CDR3aa: CASSSPGGFHLAGANVLTF
CDR3nt: TGTGCCAGCAGCTCCCCGGGGGGCTTTCATTTGGCTGGGGCCAACGTCCTGACTTTC

j_gene: TRBJ2-5
d_gene: TRBD2
v_gene: TRBV20-1
abundance: many
CDR3aa: CSARISGAGETQYF
CDR3nt: TGCAGTGCTAGAATTTCGGGAGCGGGGGAGACCCAGTACTTC

j_gene: TRBJ2-7
d_gene: TRBD2
v_gene: TRBV12-3/TRBV12-4
abundance: many
CDR3aa: CASSPGLAFYEQYF
CDR3nt: TGTGCCAGCAGCCCGGGACTAGCATTTTACGAGCAGTACTTC

j_gene: TRBJ2-3
d_gene: TRBD2
v_gene: TRBV3-1
abundance: .
CDR3aa: CASSQGLTSGVTSTDTQYF
CDR3nt: TGTGCCAGCAGCCAAGGGTTAACTAGCGGAGTCACTAGCACAGATACGCAGTATTTT

j_gene: TRBJ2-1
d_gene: .
v_gene: TRBV23-1
abundance: .
CDR3aa: CASSRPVSRSYNEQFF
CDR3nt: TGCGCCAGCAGTCGTCCTGTCTCCCGCTCCTACAATGAGCAGTTCTTC

j_gene: TRBJ2-3
d_gene: .
v_gene: TRBV4-3
abundance: few
CDR3aa: CASSQVGRRSTDTQYF
CDR3nt: TGCGCCAGCAGCCAAGTGGGCAGAAGGAGCACAGATACGCAGTATTTT

j_gene: TRBJ2-7
d_gene: .
v_gene: TRBV5-5
abundance: few
CDR3aa: CASSLILADSYEQYF
CDR3nt: TGTGCCAGCAGCTTAATCCTTGCAGACTCCTACGAGCAGTACTTC

j_gene: TRBJ1-1
d_gene: TRBD1
v_gene: TRBV12-5
abundance: few
CDR3aa: CASGLGQGARYTEAFF
CDR3nt: TGTGCTAGTGGTTTGGGACAGGGAGCAAGATACACTGAAGCTTTCTTT

j_gene: TRBJ2-5
d_gene: TRBD1
v_gene: TRBV20-1
abundance: few
CDR3aa: CSFVGDRVQETQYF
CDR3nt: TGCAGTTTCGTGGGGGACAGGGTGCAAGAGACCCAGTACTTC

j_gene: TRBJ2-1
d_gene: TRBD2
v_gene: TRBV5-1
abundance: few
CDR3aa: CASSLEAGVSYNEQFF
CDR3nt: TGCGCCAGCAGCTTGGAAGCGGGAGTCTCCTACAATGAGCAGTTCTTC